The 23 T cell receptor beta chains in this list originate from one sample, sequenced in a study of T cell responses to AZD1222 COVID-19 vaccine. The assay was immunoSEQ multiplex PCR, and TCRdb's table has in-frame clones only and misses some. The data hold around 87,000 clones, with roughly 88% observed a single time. The source was peripheral blood, collected on day 0 of AZD1222 vaccination. The source of these receptors is an adult in good health.

CDR3 amino acids: CASSSRWSQYF. The CDR3 nucleotides are TGTGCCAGCAGCTCCAGGTGGTCCCAGTACTTC. The gene calls are TRBV7-2 and TRBJ2-5; D uncertain. Looked up from germline, CDR1 is SGHTA and CDR2 is FQGNSA. The CDR3 is 11 residues long. Trimming left V 4 bases short and J 9 bases short, with 9 bases between.

V gene TRBV7-2 combines with J gene TRBJ2-3, with TRBD2 matching over 8 bases. CDR3 length: 16 residues. The junction had 9 bases not matched to a gene; V was cut back by 4 bases and J by 3 bases. Looked up from germline, CDR1 is SGHTA and CDR2 is FQGNSA. CDR3 protein: CASSSSPLAGTDTQYF. The CDR3 nucleotides read TGTGCCAGCAGCTCAAGCCCCTTAGCGGGGACAGATACGCAGTATTTT.

The chain uses TRBV6-2 or TRBV6-3 and TRBJ1-2; 8 bases are shared with TRBD1. Unmatched junction bases numbered 3, after V lost 5 bases and J lost 4 bases. Germline V gene lookup returns CDR1 MNHEY and CDR2 SVGEGT. The CDR3 spans 13 residues. CDR3 residues: CASSNTGGYGYTF. CDR3 in DNA: TGTGCCAGCAGTAACACAGGGGGCTATGGCTACACCTTC.

This chain uses TRBV18 with TRBJ1-1, with D uncertain. Germline V gene data show CDR1 as KGHSH and CDR2 as LQKENI. V was pared by 2 bases and J by 1 base, with 5 bases between. The CDR3 sequence is 13 residues long. CDR3 in DNA: TGTGCCAGCTCACCAGGGAAGAACACTGAAGCTTTCTTT. It encodes CASSPGKNTEAFF.

This chain uses TRBV20-1 with TRBJ2-3; D gene uncertain. The V end was cut by 6 bases, the J end by 0 bases, with 4 bases between. CDR3 length equals 11 residues. In germline, CDR1 is DFQATT, CDR2 SNEGSKA (reference sequence). CDR3: CSAESTDTQYF. The CDR3 nucleotides are TGCAGTGCGGAGAGCACAGATACGCAGTATTTT.

This clone has more than one count but fewer than ten. This chain joins TRBV4-3 and TRBJ1-2; unclear D gene. This CDR3 spans 16 amino acids. Trimming took 0 bases from V and 5 from J, leaving 16 bases between them. Germline values: CDR1 LGHNA, CDR2 YSLEER. CDR3: CASSQDRGRKTYGYTF. For the CDR3, the DNA is TGCGCCAGCAGCCAAGATCGCGGTAGAAAGACGTATGGCTACACCTTC.

The rearrangement links TRBV7-2 to TRBJ2-7; D is possibly TRBD1 (6 bases). This CDR3 is 16 amino acids long. The germline V and J ends were trimmed by 5 bases and 2 bases, with 19 bases remaining between them. The germline CDR1 and CDR2 sequences are SGHTA and FQGNSA. The CDR3 nucleotides read TGTGCCAGCAGCCTTGCCCCCGGGACAAACACCTACGAGCAGTACTTC. It is translated as CASSLAPGTNTYEQYF.

This sequence joins TRBV4-1 and TRBJ2-5; perhaps D is TRBD1 or TRBD2 (6 bases each). The CDR3 length is 15 residues. The germline gives CDR1 MGHRA, CDR2 YSYEKL. Trimming took 0 bases from V and 6 from J, leaving 14 bases between them. The CDR3 spells CASSQDKGGGQTQYF. The CDR3 DNA reads TGCGCCAGCAGCCAAGATAAGGGGGGCGGGCAGACCCAGTACTTC.

The CDR3 nucleotides are TGCGCCAGCAGCTTGGGAGGACCCCCGGGAGAGACCCAGTACTTC. As protein: CASSLGGPPGETQYF. The V gene is TRBV5-1, the J gene TRBJ2-5; D remains unclear. Germline CDR1 reads SGHRS; CDR2 reads YFSETQ. The V end was cut by 0 bases, the J end by 4 bases, with 13 bases between. CDR3 length equals 15 residues.

The rearrangement links TRBV7-2 to TRBJ1-1, with TRBD1 matching over 7 bases. V trimming: 7 bases; J trimming: 2 bases; junction bases outside the gene matches: 10. CDR1 and CDR2 from the germline V gene are SGHTA and FQGNSA. This CDR3 region has 15 residues. CDR3 sequence: CASTHKGTVNTEAFF. CDR3 DNA sequence: TGTGCCAGCACCCATAAGGGGACAGTAAACACTGAAGCTTTCTTT.

This clone has just one count. The V and J genes are TRBV5-6 and TRBJ1-2, with a weak D call TRBD1 (6 bases). Germline loops: CDR1 SGHDT, CDR2 YYEEEE. Deletions cut 0 bases from V and 4 bases from J, with 10 bases between. CDR3 length: 14 amino acids. The chain's CDR3 is CASSLVDSPYGYTF. DNA for the CDR3: TGTGCCAGCAGCTTGGTGGACAGTCCCTATGGCTACACCTTC.

This CDR3 reads CASSEGGVWDTQYF. In nucleotides, the CDR3 is TGTGCCAGCAGTGAAGGGGGGGTCTGGGATACGCAGTATTTT. The chain has TRBV2 and TRBJ2-3, with a possible D match to TRBD2 (6 bases). Trimming pared 1 base from V and 6 bases from J, leaving 11 bases between. The V gene's germline CDR1 is SNHLY and CDR2 FYNNEI. The CDR3 contains 14 residues.

This chain joins TRBV18 and TRBJ2-2, with 7 bases aligning to TRBD1. The CDR3 length is 15 residues. V shed 3 bases and J 7 bases; nucleotides not matched to a gene: 8. Germline assignment: CDR1 KGHSH and CDR2 LQKENI. In DNA form, the CDR3 reads TGTGCCAGCTCACCTCGACAGGGCTCTGGCGGGGAGCTGTTTTTT. This sequence encodes CASSPRQGSGGELFF.

A few counts support this clone. The chain couples TRBV21-1 to TRBJ1-4; no DNA check was done on the table's D call, TRBD1. TRBV21-1 is a known pseudogene. This CDR3 has 15 residues. The CDR3 coding sequence is TGTGCCAGCAGCAAAAGGACAGGGTGGTACGAAAAACTGTTTTTT. Its protein is CASSKRTGWYEKLFF.

The chain carries TRBV4-2 and TRBJ1-3; TRBD1 is a possible D gene (5 bases). The CDR3 sequence is 17 residues long. With 1 base removed from V and 0 bases from J, the gap between germline ends came to 13 bases. Germline CDR1 LGHNA, CDR2 YNFKEQ. The CDR3, as DNA: TGTGCCAGCAGCCAAGGGCGGCAGGGCTTCTCTGGAAACACCATATATTTT. Amino acids: CASSQGRQGFSGNTIYF.

The chain is built from TRBV5-1 and TRBJ2-3; D not resolved. CDR3 length: 13 amino acids. Trimming removed 2 bases at V and 2 bases at J, with 6 bases between. Germline V lookup: CDR1 SGHRS, CDR2 YFSETQ. The CDR3 reads CASSLEFTDTQYF. CDR3 in DNA: TGCGCCAGCAGCTTAGAGTTCACAGATACGCAGTATTTT.

The chain carries TRBV6-5 and TRBJ2-5; 13 bases are shared with TRBD2. This CDR3 is built from 14 residues. Losses at the gene ends were 8 bases for V and 4 bases for J; bases not matched to a gene: 4. CDR1 and CDR2 from the germline V gene are MNHEY and SVGAGI. The CDR3 spells CASSWTSGGETQYF. CDR3 bases: TGTGCCAGCTCTTGGACTAGCGGGGGAGAGACCCAGTACTTC.

The chain uses TRBV28 and TRBJ1-2; D ambiguous. The germline CDR1 and CDR2 sequences are MDHEN and SYDVKM. V lost 1 base to trimming and J lost 0 bases, with 6 bases between them. The CDR3 consists of 14 residues. CDR3 DNA: TGTGCCAGCAGTTTATCTGTACCTAACTATGGCTACACCTTC. Translated, it gives CASSLSVPNYGYTF.

This clone was seen a single time. The V and J genes are TRBV28 and TRBJ1-2, with TRBD1 matching 7 bases. V was pared by 6 bases and J by 3 bases, with 4 bases of the junction left unmatched. This CDR3 is built from 13 residues. CDR1 and CDR2 (germline): MDHEN, SYDVKM. The CDR3 nucleotides read TGTGCCAGCAGCTCGGGACAGCACTATGGCTACACCTTC. This translates into CASSSGQHYGYTF.

The rearrangement joins TRBV5-1 to TRBJ1-6; D is uncertain. Germline CDR1 reads SGHRS; CDR2 reads YFSETQ. Trimming removed 0 bases at V and 4 bases at J, with 8 bases between. The CDR3 has 15 amino acids. The CDR3 DNA is TGCGCCAGCAGCTTGGCCGAAGGTTATAATTCACCCCTCCACTTT. Translated: CASSLAEGYNSPLHF.

The J gene is TRBJ1-5, the V gene TRBV5-8; 9 bases match TRBD1. Germline V CDR1 and CDR2: SGHTS, YDEGEE. Germline trimming cut 4 bases from V and 4 bases from J; bases unmatched to any gene: 6. There are 15 residues in the CDR3. The CDR3 DNA sequence: TGTGCCAGCAGCGGGGGACAGGGCCGGAATCAGCCCCAGCATTTT. This translates into CASSGGQGRNQPQHF. Combining the CDR3 with reference TRBV5-8 and TRBJ1-5 gives the whole variable domain EAGVTQSPTHLIKTRGQQATLRCSPISGHTSVYWYQQALGLGLQFLLWYDEGEERNRGNFPPRFSGRQFPNYSSELNVNALELEDSALYLCASSGGQGRNQPQHFGDGTRLSIL.

V is TRBV6-5 and J is TRBJ2-7; D not resolved. CDR3 length: 12 residues. Trimming cost V 7 bases and J 4 bases, with 11 bases left between them. CDR1 MNHEY and CDR2 SVGAGI come from the germline V gene. The CDR3 reads CASMGWNYEQYF. The CDR3 DNA sequence: TGTGCCAGCATGGGTTGGAATTACGAGCAGTACTTC.

The V and J genes are TRBV4-1 and TRBJ2-3; D call uncertain. The CDR3 contains 13 residues. CDR1 MGHRA and CDR2 YSYEKL come from the germline V gene. Trimming took off 0 bases at V and 8 bases at J, with 9 bases between the two ends. CDR3 coding DNA: TGCGCCAGCAGCCAAGACCCGGGTGTTACGCAGTATTTT. This encodes CASSQDPGVTQYF.